This T cell receptor (beta chain) derives from a study of cytomegalovirus exposure and HLA in healthy donors. This clone was found a few times. Its target is not known. Findings and limits, study-wide: What was likely a sequencing artifact was a cluster of highly shared sequence variants. Some TCR beta chains (roughly 150 of them) were listed as cytomegalovirus-associated. Relative to the approximately 670-donor mean, N-insertions were reportedly fewer in an Asian-associated ancestry cluster in a later analysis.

It was with 60 Vbeta and 13 Jbeta primers that the PCR ran. Authors' methods: It was a later analysis that counted around 85 million unique TCR beta chains, of which some 12 million were shared. Assay: immunoSEQ multiplex PCR; the TCRdb copy retains only in-frame clones and omits some. The D gene and trimming were derived from the DNA, and the V and J assignments and clone size from that table. The sample lists about 160,000 clones; 75% to 90% were seen once. CDR1 and CDR2 (germline): MNHEY, SMNVEV (reference sequence). CDR3 length equals 16 residues. Trimming cost V 5 bases and J 6 bases; bases outside gene matches: 13.

The sequenced sample consisted of PBMCs. The receptor was isolated from a male donor in good health and CMV-seropositive. This chain connects TRBV27 to TRBJ2-1; 7 bases map to TRBD1. CDR3 loop: CASSPDRVVTGNEQFF. The CDR3 DNA reads TGTGCCAGCAGTCCCGACAGGGTAGTTACTGGCAATGAGCAGTTCTTC.